Listed here is a single T cell receptor (beta chain). This clone showed up just a few times. There is no known antigen for this receptor. Base qualities were left out, and no much larger clone turns up one base away. The library was made by the immunoSEQ multiplex PCR assay. TCRdb mirrors the immuneACCESS table, restricted to in-frame sequences. Some clones are absent from its copies; in checked studies, under half trace to an unresolved V gene, and the reason for the others is unknown. Within this sample are 75,000 to 95,000 clones, with 90% to 95% of them counted one time only. Of the sample, around 0.42% falls within the top ten clones. These data belong to a study of technical replicates of blood from a handful of donors (dated by TCRdb to about 2017). The germline V gene (reference sequence) gives CDR1 as MNHEY and CDR2 as SMNVEV. V trim: 6 bases; J trim: 8 bases; unmatched bases: 9. The cysteine opens and the phenylalanine closes a CDR3 of 16 amino acids. The kept DNA is CDR3 alone, 48 bases in frame from the first base.

The source material was T cells isolated from PBMCs. Recombination connected TRBV27 to TRBJ2-2, with TRBD2 matching 13 junction bases. This TCR came from a human donor in good health. The base sequence is TGTGCCAGCAGGCTAGGGACTAGCGGGATCGGGGGGGAGCTGTTTTTT. Translated, it reads CASRLGTSGIGGELFF.